This passage covers 3 T cell receptor beta chains from one sample sequenced in a study of cytomegalovirus exposure and HLA in healthy donors. The PCR ran on 60 Vbeta and 13 Jbeta primers. The method was immunoSEQ multiplex PCR; TCRdb's version includes in-frame clones alone and lacks a portion of them. Among 110,000 or so clones listed, more than 65% were seen once. Sample: PBMCs. The receptors derive from a young man in good health and CMV-seronegative.

The chain combines TRBV5-1 with TRBJ2-1, with 10 bases identical to TRBD2. The CDR3 contains 15 residues. The germline gives CDR1 SGHRS, CDR2 YFSETQ. The V segment lost 4 bases and the J segment 5 bases; nucleotides outside the gene matches: 6. The CDR3 nucleotides read TGCGCCAGCAGCGCACGGACTAGCGGAAACAATGAGCAGTTCTTC. This sequence encodes CASSARTSGNNEQFF. Variable domain in full (rest from reference TRBV5-1 and TRBJ2-1): KAGVTQTPRYLIKTRGQQVTLSCSPISGHRSVSWYQQTPGQGLQFLFEYFSETQRNKGNFPGRFSGRQFSNSRSEMNVSTLELGDSALYLCASSARTSGNNEQFFGPGTRLTVL.

Notes on this clone: Its ends do not fully match the called genes, so a read error is possible. The chain is built from TRBV5-1 and TRBJ2-6; perhaps TRBD2 as D (6 bases). CDR3 size: 15 residues. Germline V gene sequence: CDR1 SGHRS, CDR2 YFSETQ. The CDR3 spells CASSLGDSGANGLTF. Here the CDR3 DNA reads TGCGCCAGCAGCTTGGGGGACTCTGGGGCCAACGGCCTGACTTTC. Combining the CDR3 with reference TRBV5-1 and TRBJ2-6 gives the whole variable domain KAGVTQTPRYLIKTRGQQVTLSCSPISGHRSVSWYQQTPGQGLQFLFEYFSETQRNKGNFPGRFSGRQFSNSRSEMNVSTLELGDSALYLCASSLGDSGANGLTFGAGSRLTVL.

This chain uses TRBV11-2 with TRBJ2-1; 9 bases match TRBD2. Trimming took 0 bases from V and 5 from J; bases not matched to a gene: 5. This CDR3 spans 16 amino acids. Germline assignment: CDR1 SGHAT and CDR2 FQNNGV. Here the CDR3 reads CASSLERASGNNEQFF. In DNA, the CDR3 is TGTGCCAGCAGCTTAGAAAGGGCTAGCGGGAACAATGAGCAGTTCTTC.